The 5 T cell receptor beta chains given below trace back to one sample, sequenced in a study of blood T cell repertoires in COVID-19. Only in-frame clones appear in the TCRdb table, and some are missing; sequencing was by immunoSEQ multiplex PCR. The sample has about 190,000 clones; about 90% are singletons. Sequencing was done on a sample of peripheral blood. The receptors originated from a man aged 18 to 35 with active or convalescent COVID-19.

This clone was recorded a few times. This chain uses TRBV10-3 with TRBJ1-1, with 8 bases identical to TRBD1. CDR1 and CDR2 from the germline V gene are ENHRY and SYGVKD. The CDR3 runs 15 residues. V was pared by 10 bases and J by 2 bases, with 12 bases of the junction left unmatched. CDR3 loop: CATNGAGQGNTEAFF. The CDR3 DNA is TGTGCCACCAATGGGGCCGGACAGGGAAACACTGAAGCTTTCTTT.

This chain connects TRBV29-1 to TRBJ2-5, with 8 bases aligning to TRBD1. Germline lookup yields CDR1 SQVTM and CDR2 ANQGSEA. This CDR3 spans 15 amino acids. J lost 1 base, V lost 4 bases, and 8 bases had no gene match. In DNA form, the CDR3 reads TGCAGCGTTGGGGGTGGGACAGGAGGCCAAGAGACCCAGTACTTC. This encodes CSVGGGTGGQETQYF.

V and J are TRBV12-3 or TRBV12-4 and TRBJ1-2; 7 nucleotides line up with TRBD1. After removal of 1 base from V and 8 bases from J, the junction contained 4 bases not matched to a gene. The CDR3 totals 13 residues. The CDR3 loop reads CASSLDGGGGYTF. The CDR3, as DNA: TGTGCCAGCAGTTTAGACGGAGGGGGCGGCTACACCTTC.

In DNA, the CDR3 is TGTGCCAGCAGTGAAGATACTCGTGGTAGCAATCAGCCCCAGCATTTT. This gives the protein CASSEDTRGSNQPQHF. The gene calls are TRBV6-1 and TRBJ1-5; no clear D. Germline V gives CDR1 MNHNS, CDR2 SASEGT. The V end was cut by 1 base, the J end by 0 bases, with 10 bases between. The CDR3 loop spans 16 amino acids.

The rearrangement joins TRBV6-4 to TRBJ2-1; possible D gene TRBD2, 6 bases. V lost 5 bases to trimming and J lost 8 bases, with 16 bases between them. From germline, CDR1 is MRHNA and CDR2 SNTAGT. The CDR3 sequence is 14 residues long. CDR3 bases: TGTGCCAGCAGTCGTTTCAGGGAGGCGGATGAGCAGTTCTTC. Amino acids: CASSRFREADEQFF.